This T cell receptor (beta chain) originates from a study of T-cell memory formation after mild COVID-19. TCRdb reprocessed the 5' RACE reads with MiXCR, giving one entry per CDR3 protein. Among hundreds of thousands of distinct CDR3 sequences, about 22% were seen once, and the ten largest hold around 13%. The germline V and J ends were trimmed by 2 bases and 10 bases, with 12 bases remaining between them. In germline, CDR1 is SGHTA, CDR2 FQGNSA. The CDR3 covers 13 residues. In its sample, this clonotype was seen once. The chain carries TRBV7-2 and TRBJ2-1; no reliable D call. The receptor was derived from an adult woman who had mild COVID-19 (a few samples of this study predate the infection). Cell type and time point are not known. Input material: PBMCs or a T cell subset sorted from them (not recorded which). This CDR3 reads CASSLSAQQEQFF. CDR3 DNA: TGTGCCAGCAGCTTATCCGCTCAGCAGGAGCAGTTCTTC.